This TCR beta chain was documented in a study of blood T cell repertoires in COVID-19. Study overall: T cells, B-cell-depleted T cells, or PBMCs provided the cDNA or gDNA that served as material.

The table came from immunoSEQ multiplex PCR; TCRdb's copy has only in-frame clones and leaves some out. The table lists roughly 200,000 clones, 70% to 90% of them singletons. CDR3 length: 15 amino acids. Germline V gene sequence: CDR1 MGHDK, CDR2 SYGVNS. Trimming removed 6 bases from V and 5 bases from J; junction bases left unmatched: 7. This sequence originates from a human donor with active or convalescent COVID-19. The donor label of this sample is uncertain. The gene calls are TRBV25-1 and TRBJ2-1, with 10 bases aligning to TRBD2. The sequenced sample was peripheral blood. DNA of the CDR3: TGTGCCAGCAGAGGAGCGGGAGGGCCCCACAATGAGCAGTTCTTC. This gives the protein CASRGAGGPHNEQFF.